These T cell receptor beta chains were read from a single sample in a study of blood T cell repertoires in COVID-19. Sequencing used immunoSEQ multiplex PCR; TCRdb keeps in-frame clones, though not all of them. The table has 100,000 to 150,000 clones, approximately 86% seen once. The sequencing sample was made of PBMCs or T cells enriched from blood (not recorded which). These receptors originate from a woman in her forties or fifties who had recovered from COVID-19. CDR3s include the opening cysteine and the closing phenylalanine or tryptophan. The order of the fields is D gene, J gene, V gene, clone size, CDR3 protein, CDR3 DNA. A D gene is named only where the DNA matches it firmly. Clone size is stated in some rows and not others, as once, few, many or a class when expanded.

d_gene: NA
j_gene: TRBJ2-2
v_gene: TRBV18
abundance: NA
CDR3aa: CASSPPVTGKTGELFF
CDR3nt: TGTGCCAGCTCACCGCCGGTCACAGGGAAAACCGGGGAGCTGTTTTTT

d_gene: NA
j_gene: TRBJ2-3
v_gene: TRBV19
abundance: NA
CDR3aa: CASSLLRAGATDTQYF
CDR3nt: TGTGCCAGTAGTTTGCTTCGGGCGGGGGCAACAGATACGCAGTATTTT

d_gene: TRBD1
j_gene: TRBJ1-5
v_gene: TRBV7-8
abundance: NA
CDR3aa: CASRQGATQPQHF
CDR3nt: TGTGCCAGCAGGCAGGGGGCTACCCAGCCCCAGCATTTT

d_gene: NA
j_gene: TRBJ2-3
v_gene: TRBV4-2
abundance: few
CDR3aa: CASSPTRTDTQYF
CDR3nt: TGTGCCAGCAGCCCGACGCGGACAGATACGCAGTATTTT

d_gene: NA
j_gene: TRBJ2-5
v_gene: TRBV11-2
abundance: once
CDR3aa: CASSLALAETQYF
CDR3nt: TGTGCCAGCAGCTTAGCGTTAGCCGAGACCCAGTACTTC

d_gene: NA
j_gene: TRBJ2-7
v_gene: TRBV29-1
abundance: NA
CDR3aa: CSASGDSYEQYF
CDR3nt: TGCAGCGCCTCAGGGGATTCCTACGAGCAGTACTTC

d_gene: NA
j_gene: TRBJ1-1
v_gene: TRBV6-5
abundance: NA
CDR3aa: CASSRRGDGEAFF
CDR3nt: TGTGCCAGCAGTCGGCGGGGAGACGGTGAAGCTTTCTTT

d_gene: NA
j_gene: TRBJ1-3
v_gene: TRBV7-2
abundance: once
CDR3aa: CASSTPQGNTIYF
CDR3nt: TGTGCCAGCAGCACCCCACAGGGAAACACCATATATTTT

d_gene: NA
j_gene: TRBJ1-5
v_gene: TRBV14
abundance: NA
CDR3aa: CASSHSGQGRLHF
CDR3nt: NA

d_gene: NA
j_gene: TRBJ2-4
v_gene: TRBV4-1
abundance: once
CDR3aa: CASSQSIQGMAKNIQYF
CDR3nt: TGCGCCAGCAGCCAGAGCATACAGGGAATGGCCAAAAACATTCAGTACTTC

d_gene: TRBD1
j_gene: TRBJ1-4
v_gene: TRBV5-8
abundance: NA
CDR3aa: CASSDGTGAGKLFF
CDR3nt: TGTGCCAGCAGCGACGGGACAGGGGCTGGAAAACTGTTTTTT

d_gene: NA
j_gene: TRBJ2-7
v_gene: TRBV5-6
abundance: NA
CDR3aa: CASSLVTRDEQYF
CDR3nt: TGTGCCAGCAGCTTGGTTACTCGGGACGAGCAGTACTTC

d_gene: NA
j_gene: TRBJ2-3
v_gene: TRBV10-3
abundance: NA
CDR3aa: CAISASGLGTDTQYF
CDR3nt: TGTGCCATCAGTGCGTCGGGGCTTGGCACAGATACGCAGTATTTT

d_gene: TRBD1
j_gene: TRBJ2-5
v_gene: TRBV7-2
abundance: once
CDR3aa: CASAGGFETQYF
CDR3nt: TGTGCCAGCGCAGGGGGCTTCGAGACCCAGTACTTC

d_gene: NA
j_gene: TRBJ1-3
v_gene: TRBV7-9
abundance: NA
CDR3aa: CAVHLEGFSGNTIYF
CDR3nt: TGTGCCGTCCACTTGGAGGGATTCTCTGGAAACACCATATATTTT

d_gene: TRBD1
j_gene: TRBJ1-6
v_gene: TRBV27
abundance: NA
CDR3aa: CASRWTGDSPLHF
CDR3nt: TGTGCCAGCAGGTGGACAGGGGACTCACCCCTCCACTTT

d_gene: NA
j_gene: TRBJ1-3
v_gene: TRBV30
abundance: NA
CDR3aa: CAWSVRGNSGNTIYF
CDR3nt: TGTGCCTGGAGTGTACGTGGCAACTCTGGAAACACCATATATTTT

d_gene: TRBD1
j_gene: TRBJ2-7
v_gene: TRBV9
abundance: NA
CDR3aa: CASGRDRDPYEQYF
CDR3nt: TGTGCCAGCGGAAGGGACAGGGATCCCTACGAGCAGTACTTC

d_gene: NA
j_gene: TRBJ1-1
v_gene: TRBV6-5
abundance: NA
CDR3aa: CASSADGSPNTEAFF
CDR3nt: TGTGCCAGCAGCGCCGACGGGTCCCCGAACACTGAAGCTTTCTTT

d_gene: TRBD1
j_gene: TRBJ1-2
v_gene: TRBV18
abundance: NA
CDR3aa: CASSPPRAGGIYGYTF
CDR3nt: TGTGCCAGCTCACCACCGCGGGCAGGGGGAATCTATGGCTACACCTTC

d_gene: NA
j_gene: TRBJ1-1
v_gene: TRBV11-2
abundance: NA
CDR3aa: CASSLGGQGTEAFF
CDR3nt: TGTGCCAGCAGCTTAGGGGGGCAAGGCACTGAAGCTTTCTTT

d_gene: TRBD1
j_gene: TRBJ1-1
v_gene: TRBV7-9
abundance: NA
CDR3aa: CASSRGTGAPNTEAFF
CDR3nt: TGTGCCAGCAGTCGAGGGACAGGGGCACCGAACACTGAAGCTTTCTTT

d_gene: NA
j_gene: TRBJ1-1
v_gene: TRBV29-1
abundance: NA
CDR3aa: CSVEVSPPLAFF
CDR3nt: TGCAGCGTTGAAGTCAGTCCCCCGCTGGCTTTCTTT

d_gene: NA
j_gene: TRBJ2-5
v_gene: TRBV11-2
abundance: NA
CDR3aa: CASSLGGGGRQETQYF
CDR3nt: TGTGCCAGCAGCTTAGGTGGTGGGGGCCGGCAAGAGACCCAGTACTTC

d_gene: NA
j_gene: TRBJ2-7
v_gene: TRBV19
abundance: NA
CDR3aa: CASSTPRLQGAYEQYF
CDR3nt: TGTGCCAGCTCCACACCCCGGCTCCAGGGCGCCTACGAGCAGTACTTC

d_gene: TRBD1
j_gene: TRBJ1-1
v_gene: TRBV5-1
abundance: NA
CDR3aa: CASSLSGTGTEAFF
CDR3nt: TGCGCCAGCAGCCTTTCCGGGACAGGGACTGAAGCTTTCTTT

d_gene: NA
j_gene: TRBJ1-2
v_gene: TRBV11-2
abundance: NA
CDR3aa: CASSLGGSYGYTF
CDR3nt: TGTGCCAGCAGCTTGGGGGGGTCCTATGGCTACACCTTC

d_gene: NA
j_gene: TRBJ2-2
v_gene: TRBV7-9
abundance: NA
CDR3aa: CASSNYRDRAGELFF
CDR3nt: TGTGCCAGCAGCAATTACAGGGATAGGGCCGGGGAGCTGTTTTTT

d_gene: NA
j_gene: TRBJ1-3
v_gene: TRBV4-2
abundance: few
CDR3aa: CASSDGSSGNTIYF
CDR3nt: TGTGCCAGCAGCGACGGGAGCTCTGGAAACACCATATATTTT

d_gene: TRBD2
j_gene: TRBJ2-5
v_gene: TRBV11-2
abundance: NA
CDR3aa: CASSLKAGTRFGEETQYF
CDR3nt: TGTGCCAGCAGCCTCAAAGCCGGGACTAGGTTTGGGGAAGAGACCCAGTACTTC

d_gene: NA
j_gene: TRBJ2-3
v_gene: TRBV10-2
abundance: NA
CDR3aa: CASSEITDTQYF
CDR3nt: TGCGCCAGCAGTGAGATAACAGATACGCAGTATTTT